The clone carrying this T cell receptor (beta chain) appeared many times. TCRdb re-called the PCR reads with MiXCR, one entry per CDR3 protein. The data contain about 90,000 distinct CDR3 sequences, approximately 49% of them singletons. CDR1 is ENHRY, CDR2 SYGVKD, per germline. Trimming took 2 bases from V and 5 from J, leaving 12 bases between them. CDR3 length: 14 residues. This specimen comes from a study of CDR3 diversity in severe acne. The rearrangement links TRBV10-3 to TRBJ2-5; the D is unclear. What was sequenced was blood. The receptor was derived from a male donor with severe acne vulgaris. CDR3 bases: TGTGCCATCAGTGAGCCCACTTTGACGGAGACCCAGTACTTC. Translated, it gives CAISEPTLTETQYF.